The clone carrying this TCR beta chain was counted once. The V and J ends lost 5 bases and 11 bases, in that order; junction bases with no gene match: 5. Germline lookup yields CDR1 MNHEY and CDR2 SMNVEV (reference sequence). The CDR3 consists of 11 residues. TCRdb independently ran MiXCR on the 5' RACE reads; one entry per CDR3 protein. The sample has around 44,000 distinct CDR3 sequences, 25% to 35% seen once. V usage is TRBV27 and J usage is TRBJ1-1; 7 bases fit TRBD1. The sequence was collected from a female donor with breast cancer. The sequenced sample was tumor-infiltrating memory CD4+ T cells sorted from the breast tumor. Indicated subset: memory CD4+ T cells, CD4+CD45RO+CD25-. CDR3 DNA: TGTGCCAGCAGTGTAGGGGGCTCGGCTTTCTTT. It translates to CASSVGGSAFF.